This T cell receptor beta chain originates from a study of spatial heterogeneity in lung cancer. Study-wide context: PBMC collected at follow-up were sequenced when available, a median of about two years after resection. Fewer alpha-chain than beta-chain sequences were consistently detected.

CDR1 is SGDLS and CDR2 is YYNGEE in the germline V gene. V lost 0 bases, J lost 8 bases, and 6 bases lay in between. This CDR3 is 12 amino acids long. Ten or more counts support this clonotype. Every TCR cDNA molecule carried a tag that served as a unique molecular identifier. TCRdb called the 5' RACE reads again in MiXCR, with one record for every CDR3 protein. Here the sample spans about 120,000 distinct CDR3 sequences, about 10% being singletons. The time point was: blood at routine non-recurrence follow-up after resection. Material for sequencing was whole RNA from tumor, nontumor lung or frozen PBMC, left unsorted.

The chain has TRBV9 and TRBJ2-1; no definite D call. The source was PBMCs, collected at follow-up. The clonotype originates from a female donor with early-stage non-small cell lung cancer. The CDR3 protein is CASSVDRDEQFF. Here the CDR3 DNA reads TGTGCCAGCAGCGTAGATAGAGATGAGCAGTTCTTC.